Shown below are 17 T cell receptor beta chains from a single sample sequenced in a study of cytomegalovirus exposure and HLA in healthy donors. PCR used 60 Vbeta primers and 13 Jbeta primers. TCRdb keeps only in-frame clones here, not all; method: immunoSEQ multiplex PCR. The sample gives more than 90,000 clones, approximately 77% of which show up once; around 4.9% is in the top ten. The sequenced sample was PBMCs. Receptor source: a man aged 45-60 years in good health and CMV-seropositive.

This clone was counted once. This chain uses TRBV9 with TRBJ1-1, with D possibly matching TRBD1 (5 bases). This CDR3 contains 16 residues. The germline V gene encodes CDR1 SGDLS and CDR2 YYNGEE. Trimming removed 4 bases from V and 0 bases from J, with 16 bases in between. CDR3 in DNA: TGTGCCAGCAGCCCCCACGGGGCGGGAATGAACACTGAAGCTTTCTTT. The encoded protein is CASSPHGAGMNTEAFF.

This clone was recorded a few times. DNA for the CDR3: TGCGCCAGCAGCACAACGGCGGCTAACTCCTACAATGAGCAGTTCTTC. Residues: CASSTTAANSYNEQFF. The chain couples TRBV4-1 to TRBJ2-1; no clear D. There are 16 residues in the CDR3. V was shortened by 5 bases and J by 0 bases, with 14 bases between the two germline ends. The V gene's germline CDR1 is MGHRA and CDR2 YSYEKL.

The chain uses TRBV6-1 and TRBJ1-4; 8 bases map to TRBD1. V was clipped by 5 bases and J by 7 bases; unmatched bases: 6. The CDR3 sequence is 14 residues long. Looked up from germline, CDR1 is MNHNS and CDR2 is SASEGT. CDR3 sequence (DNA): TGTGCCAGCAGTTCAGGGGGACAGGTTGAAAAACTGTTTTTT. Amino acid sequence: CASSSGGQVEKLFF.

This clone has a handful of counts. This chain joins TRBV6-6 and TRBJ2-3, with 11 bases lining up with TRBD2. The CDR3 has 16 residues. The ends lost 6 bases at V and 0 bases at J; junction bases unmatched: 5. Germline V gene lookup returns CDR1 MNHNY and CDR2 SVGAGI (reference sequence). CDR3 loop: CASSPSGGISTDTQYF. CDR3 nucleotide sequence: TGTGCCAGCAGCCCTAGCGGGGGGATCAGCACAGATACGCAGTATTTT.

The CDR3 here is CASSPAGVEAKGQPQHF. The CDR3 DNA sequence: TGTGCCAGCAGTCCCGCCGGGGTTGAAGCAAAAGGTCAGCCCCAGCATTTT. The chain is built from TRBV28 and TRBJ1-5; D gene unclear. V dropped 5 bases and J dropped 6 bases, with 23 bases sitting between them. The CDR3 has 17 amino acids. Germline V gene lookup returns CDR1 MDHEN and CDR2 SYDVKM.

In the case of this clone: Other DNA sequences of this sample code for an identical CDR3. The CDR3 loop is CASSLRQGRTEAFF. CDR3 nucleotide sequence: TGTGCCAGCAGTTTAAGACAGGGAAGAACTGAAGCTTTCTTT. The V call is TRBV7-9, the J call TRBJ1-1; 7 nucleotides agree with TRBD1. The CDR3 is made up of 14 amino acids. V lost 6 bases, J lost 5 bases, and 9 bases stayed unmatched. CDR1 is SEHNR and CDR2 is FQNEAQ in the germline V gene (reference sequence).

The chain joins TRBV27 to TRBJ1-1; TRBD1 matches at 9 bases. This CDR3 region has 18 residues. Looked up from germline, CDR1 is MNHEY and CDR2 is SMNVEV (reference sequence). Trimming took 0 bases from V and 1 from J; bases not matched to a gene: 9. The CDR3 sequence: CASSLSFTGGLGNTEAFF. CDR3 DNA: TGTGCCAGCAGTTTATCCTTCACAGGGGGCTTAGGGAACACTGAAGCTTTCTTT.

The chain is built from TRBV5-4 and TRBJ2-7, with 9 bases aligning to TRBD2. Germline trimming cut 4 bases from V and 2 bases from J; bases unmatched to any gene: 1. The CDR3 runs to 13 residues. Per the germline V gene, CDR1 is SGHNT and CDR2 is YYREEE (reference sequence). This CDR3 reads CASSLAGTYEQYF. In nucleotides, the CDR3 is TGTGCCAGCAGCCTAGCGGGGACCTACGAGCAGTACTTC.

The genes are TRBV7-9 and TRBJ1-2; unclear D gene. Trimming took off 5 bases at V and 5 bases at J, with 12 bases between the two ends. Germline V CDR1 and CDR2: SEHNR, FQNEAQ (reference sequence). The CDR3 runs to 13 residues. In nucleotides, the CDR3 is TGTGCCAGCAGCCCAACCGCGGGGTATGGCTACACCTTC. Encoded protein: CASSPTAGYGYTF.

For the CDR3, the DNA is TGTGCCAGCAGGGACGGGACACCGAACACTGAAGCTTTCTTT. Encoded protein: CASRDGTPNTEAFF. The J gene is TRBJ1-1, the V gene TRBV28; D may be TRBD1 (6 bases). CDR1 is MDHEN, CDR2 SYDVKM, per germline. The CDR3 is 14 amino acids. V lost 6 bases to trimming and J lost 1 base, with 12 bases between them.

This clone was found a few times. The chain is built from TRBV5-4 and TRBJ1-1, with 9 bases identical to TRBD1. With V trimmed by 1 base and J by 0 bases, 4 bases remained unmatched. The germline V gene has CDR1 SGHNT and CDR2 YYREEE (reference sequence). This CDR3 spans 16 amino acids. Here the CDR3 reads CASSLTGTGLNTEAFF. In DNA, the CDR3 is TGTGCCAGCAGCTTGACCGGGACAGGGCTGAACACTGAAGCTTTCTTT.

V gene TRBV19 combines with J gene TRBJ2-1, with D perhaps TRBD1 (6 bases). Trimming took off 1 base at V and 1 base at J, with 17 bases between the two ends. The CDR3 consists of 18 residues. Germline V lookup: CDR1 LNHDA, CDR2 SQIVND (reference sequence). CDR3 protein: CASSIGSGARTSYNEQFF. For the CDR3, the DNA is TGTGCCAGTAGTATAGGGTCAGGGGCCCGTACGTCCTACAATGAGCAGTTCTTC. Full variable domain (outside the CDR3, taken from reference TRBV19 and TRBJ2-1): DGGITQSPKYLFRKEGQNVTLSCEQNLNHDAMYWYRQDPGQGLRLIYYSQIVNDFQKGDIAEGYSVSREKKESFPLTVTSAQKNPTAFYLCASSIGSGARTSYNEQFFGPGTRLTVL.

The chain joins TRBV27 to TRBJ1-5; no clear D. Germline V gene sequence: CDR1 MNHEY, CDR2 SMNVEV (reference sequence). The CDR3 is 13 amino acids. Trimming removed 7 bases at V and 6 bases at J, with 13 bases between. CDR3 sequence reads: CASTITVPQPQHF. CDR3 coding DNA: TGTGCCAGCACCATCACGGTACCTCAGCCCCAGCATTTT.

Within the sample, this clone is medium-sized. In nucleotides, the CDR3 is TGTGCCAGCAGCTCTTGGTACAGTTCTGGAAACACCATATATTTT. As protein: CASSSWYSSGNTIYF. V is TRBV5-6 and J is TRBJ1-3; D not certain. V lost 3 bases to trimming and J lost 1 base, with 11 bases between them. The CDR3 extends over 15 amino acids. The V gene's germline CDR1 is SGHDT and CDR2 YYEEEE.

The CDR3 protein is CASSRDQGQGKSGYTF. CDR3 bases: TGCGCCAGCAGCCGGGACCAGGGACAGGGGAAATCAGGCTACACCTTC. The chain uses TRBV5-1 and TRBJ1-2, with TRBD1 identical over 10 bases. This CDR3 spans 16 amino acids. The V gene end was trimmed by 4 bases and the J gene end by 8 bases; junction bases not matched to a gene: 14. CDR1 SGHRS and CDR2 YFSETQ come from the germline V gene. The full variable domain, with the rest looked up from reference TRBV5-1 and TRBJ1-2, is KAGVTQTPRYLIKTRGQQVTLSCSPISGHRSVSWYQQTPGQGLQFLFEYFSETQRNKGNFPGRFSGRQFSNSRSEMNVSTLELGDSALYLCASSRDQGQGKSGYTFGSGTRLTVV.

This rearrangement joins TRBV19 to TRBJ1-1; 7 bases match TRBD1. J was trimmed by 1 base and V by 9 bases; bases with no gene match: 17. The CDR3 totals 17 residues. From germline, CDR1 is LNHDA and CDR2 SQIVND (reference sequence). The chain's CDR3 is CASLPLRDSGGNTEAFF. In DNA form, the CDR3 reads TGTGCCAGCCTACCCCTCCGGGACAGCGGAGGGAACACTGAAGCTTTCTTT.

The CDR3 region has the DNA TGTGCCACCAGCAGAGTTCCCCCAGACAGGCGCTCTGGGGCCAACGTCCTGACTTTC. Its translation is CATSRVPPDRRSGANVLTF. The V gene is TRBV15, the J gene TRBJ2-6, with D possibly being TRBD1 (6 bases). The CDR3 totals 19 residues. The ends were cut back, 1 base at V and 0 bases at J, with 16 bases in the middle. Looked up from germline, CDR1 is LNHNV and CDR2 is YYDKDF (reference sequence). The whole variable domain, remainder taken from reference TRBV15 and TRBJ2-6, is DAMVIQNPRYQVTQFGKPVTLSCSQTLNHNVMYWYQQKSSQAPKLLFHYYDKDFNNEADTPDNFQSRRPNTSFCFLDIRSPGLGDTAMYLCATSRVPPDRRSGANVLTFGAGSRLTVL.